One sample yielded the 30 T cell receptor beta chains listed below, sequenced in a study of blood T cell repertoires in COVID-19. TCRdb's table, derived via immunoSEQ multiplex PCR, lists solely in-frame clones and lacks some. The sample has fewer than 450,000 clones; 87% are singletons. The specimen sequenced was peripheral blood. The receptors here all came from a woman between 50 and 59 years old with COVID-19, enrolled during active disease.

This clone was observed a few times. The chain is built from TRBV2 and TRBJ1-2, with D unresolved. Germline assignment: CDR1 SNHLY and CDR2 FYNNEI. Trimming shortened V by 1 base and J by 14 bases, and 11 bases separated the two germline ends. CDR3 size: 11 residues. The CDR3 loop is CASSEGAPATF. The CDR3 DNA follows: TGTGCCAGCAGTGAAGGGGCTCCCGCGACCTTC.

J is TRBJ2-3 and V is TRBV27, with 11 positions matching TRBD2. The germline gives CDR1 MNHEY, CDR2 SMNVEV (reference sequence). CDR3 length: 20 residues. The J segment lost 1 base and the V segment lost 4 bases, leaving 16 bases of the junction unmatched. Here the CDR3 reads CASSSPLAGGTKYGTDTQYF. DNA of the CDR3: TGTGCCAGCAGTTCCCCTCTAGCGGGAGGTACTAAATACGGCACAGATACGCAGTATTTT.

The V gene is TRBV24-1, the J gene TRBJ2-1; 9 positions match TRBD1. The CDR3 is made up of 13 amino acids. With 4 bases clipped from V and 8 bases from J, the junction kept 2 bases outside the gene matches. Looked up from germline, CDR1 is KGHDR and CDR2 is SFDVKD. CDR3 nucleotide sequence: TGTGCCACCAGTGAGGGACAGGGATATGAGCAGTTCTTC. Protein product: CATSEGQGYEQFF.

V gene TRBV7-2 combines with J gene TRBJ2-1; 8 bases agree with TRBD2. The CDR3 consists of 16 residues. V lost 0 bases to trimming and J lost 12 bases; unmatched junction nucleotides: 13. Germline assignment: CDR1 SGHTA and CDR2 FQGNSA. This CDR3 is CASSLAGAGGAYRQFF. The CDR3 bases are TGTGCCAGCAGCTTAGCAGGTGCGGGGGGAGCCTATAGGCAGTTCTTC.

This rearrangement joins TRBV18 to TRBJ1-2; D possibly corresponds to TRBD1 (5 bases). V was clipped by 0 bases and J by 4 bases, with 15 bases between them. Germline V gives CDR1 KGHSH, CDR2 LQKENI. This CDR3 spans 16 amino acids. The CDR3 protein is CASSPPGGARGYGYTF. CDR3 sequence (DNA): TGTGCCAGCTCACCACCTGGTGGGGCGCGAGGCTATGGCTACACCTTC.

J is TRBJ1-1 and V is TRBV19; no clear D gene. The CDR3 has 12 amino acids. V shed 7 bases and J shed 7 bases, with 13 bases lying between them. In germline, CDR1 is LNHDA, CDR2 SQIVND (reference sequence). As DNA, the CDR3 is TGTGCCAGTAACCAAAGGGAGGGTGAAGCTTTCTTT. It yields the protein CASNQREGEAFF.

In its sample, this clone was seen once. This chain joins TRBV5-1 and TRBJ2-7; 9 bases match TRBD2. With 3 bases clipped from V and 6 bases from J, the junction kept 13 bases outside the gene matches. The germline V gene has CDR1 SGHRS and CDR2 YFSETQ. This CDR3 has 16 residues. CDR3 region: CASSSTQSGRIVEQYF. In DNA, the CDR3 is TGCGCCAGCAGCTCCACCCAAAGCGGGAGGATCGTCGAGCAGTACTTC.

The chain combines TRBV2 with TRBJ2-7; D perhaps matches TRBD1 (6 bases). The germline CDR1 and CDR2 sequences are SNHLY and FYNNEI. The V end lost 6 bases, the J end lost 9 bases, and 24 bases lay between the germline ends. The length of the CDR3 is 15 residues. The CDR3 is CASRDRQEVVLRQYF. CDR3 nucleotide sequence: TGTGCCAGCAGAGACCGACAGGAGGTCGTGCTTCGGCAGTACTTC.

CDR3: CASSKAGDTLGEQYF. CDR3 nucleotides: TGTGCCAGCAGCAAAGCAGGGGACACCCTCGGCGAGCAGTACTTC. The chain links TRBV21-1 to TRBJ2-7; the D call in the table, TRBD1, was not verified against the DNA. TRBV21-1 corresponds to a pseudogene. The CDR3 contains 15 residues.

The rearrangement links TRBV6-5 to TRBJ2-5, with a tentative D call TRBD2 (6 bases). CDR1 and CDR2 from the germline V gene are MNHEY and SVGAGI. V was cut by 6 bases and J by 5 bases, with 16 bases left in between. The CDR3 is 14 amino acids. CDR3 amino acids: CASRDLPSGETQYF. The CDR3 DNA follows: TGTGCCAGCAGGGACCTCCCAAGCGGGGAGACCCAGTACTTC.

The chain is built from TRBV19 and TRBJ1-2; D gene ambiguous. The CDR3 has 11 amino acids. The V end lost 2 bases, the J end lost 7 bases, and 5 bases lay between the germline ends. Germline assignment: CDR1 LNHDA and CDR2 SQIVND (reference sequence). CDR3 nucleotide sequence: TGTGCCAGTAGTATACTCGGTGGCTACACCTTC. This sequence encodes CASSILGGYTF.

Here the CDR3 reads CASSYSGESEQFF. For the CDR3, the DNA is TGTGCCAGCAGTTACTCAGGAGAGAGTGAGCAGTTCTTC. This chain joins TRBV6-6 and TRBJ2-1, with no clear D. Germline V gene sequence: CDR1 MNHNY, CDR2 SVGAGI (reference sequence). Trimming took 0 bases from V and 9 from J, leaving 9 bases between them. The CDR3 covers 13 residues.

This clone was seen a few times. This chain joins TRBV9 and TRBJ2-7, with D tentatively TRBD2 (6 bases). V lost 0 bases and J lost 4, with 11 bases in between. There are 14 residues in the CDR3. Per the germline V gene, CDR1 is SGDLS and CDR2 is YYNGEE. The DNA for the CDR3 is TGTGCCAGCAGCGTAGGGGACTCTAGTTACGAGCAGTACTTC. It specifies CASSVGDSSYEQYF.

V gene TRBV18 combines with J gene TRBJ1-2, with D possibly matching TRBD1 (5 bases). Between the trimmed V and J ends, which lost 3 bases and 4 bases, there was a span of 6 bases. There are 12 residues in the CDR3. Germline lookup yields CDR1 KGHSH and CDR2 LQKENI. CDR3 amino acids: CASSPTVYGYTF. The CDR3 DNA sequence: TGTGCCAGCTCACCGACAGTCTATGGCTACACCTTC.

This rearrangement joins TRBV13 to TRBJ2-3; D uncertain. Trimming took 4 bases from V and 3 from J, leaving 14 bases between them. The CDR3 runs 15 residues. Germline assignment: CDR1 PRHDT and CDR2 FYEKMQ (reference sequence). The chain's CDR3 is CASSSTLPLTDTQYF. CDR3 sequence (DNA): TGTGCCAGCAGCTCGACTCTTCCGCTGACAGATACGCAGTATTTT.

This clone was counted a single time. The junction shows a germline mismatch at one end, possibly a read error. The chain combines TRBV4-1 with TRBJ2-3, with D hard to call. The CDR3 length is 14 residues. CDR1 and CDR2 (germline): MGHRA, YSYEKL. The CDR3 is CASSQAENRGSWNF. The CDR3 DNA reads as TGCGCCAGCAGCCAAGCCGAAAACCGCGGCAGTTGGAATTTT.

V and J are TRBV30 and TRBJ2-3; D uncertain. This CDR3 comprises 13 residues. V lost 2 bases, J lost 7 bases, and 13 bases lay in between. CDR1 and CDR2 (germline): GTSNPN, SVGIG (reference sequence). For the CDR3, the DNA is TGTGCCTGGAGTCCTACGTCCACCCATACGCAGTATTTT. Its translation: CAWSPTSTHTQYF. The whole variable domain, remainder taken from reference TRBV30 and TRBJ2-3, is SQTIHQWPATLVQPVGSPLSLECTVEGTSNPNLYWYRQAAGRGLQLLFYSVGIGQISSEVPQNLSASRPQDRQFILSSKKLLLSDSGFYLCAWSPTSTHTQYFGPGTRLTVL.

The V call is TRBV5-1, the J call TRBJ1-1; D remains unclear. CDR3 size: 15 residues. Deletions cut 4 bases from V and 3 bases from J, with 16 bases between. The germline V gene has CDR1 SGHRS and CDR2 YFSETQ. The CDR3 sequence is CASSVLRVEDTEAFF. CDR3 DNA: TGCGCCAGCAGCGTCCTAAGGGTGGAGGACACTGAAGCTTTCTTT.

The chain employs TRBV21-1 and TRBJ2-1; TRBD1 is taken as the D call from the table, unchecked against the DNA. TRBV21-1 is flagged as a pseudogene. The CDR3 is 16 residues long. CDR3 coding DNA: TGTGCCAGCAGCAAAGAGGGGACAGGGCCCTACAATGAGCAGTTCTTC. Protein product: CASSKEGTGPYNEQFF.

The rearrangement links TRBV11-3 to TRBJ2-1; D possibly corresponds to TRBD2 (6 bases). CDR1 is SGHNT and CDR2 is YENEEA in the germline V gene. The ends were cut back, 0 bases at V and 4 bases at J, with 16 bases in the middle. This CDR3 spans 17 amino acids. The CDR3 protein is CASSLDTGGRAYNEQFF. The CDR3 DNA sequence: TGTGCCAGCAGCTTAGATACCGGGGGACGGGCTTACAATGAGCAGTTCTTC.

The CDR3 coding sequence is TGTGCCAGCAACCAGGGCGGCTCTAATGAAAAACTGTTTTTT. This sequence encodes CASNQGGSNEKLFF. The chain uses TRBV27 and TRBJ1-4, with D tentatively TRBD1 (5 bases). V lost 7 bases and J lost 3, with 12 bases in between. CDR1 is MNHEY and CDR2 is SMNVEV in the germline V gene (reference sequence). This CDR3 contains 14 residues. Together with reference TRBV27 and TRBJ1-4, the CDR3 gives the full variable domain: EAQVTQNPRYLITVTGKKLTVTCSQNMNHEYMSWYRQDPGLGLRQIYYSMNVEVTDKGDVPEGYKVSRKEKRNFPLILESPSPNQTSLYFCASNQGGSNEKLFFGSGTQLSVL.

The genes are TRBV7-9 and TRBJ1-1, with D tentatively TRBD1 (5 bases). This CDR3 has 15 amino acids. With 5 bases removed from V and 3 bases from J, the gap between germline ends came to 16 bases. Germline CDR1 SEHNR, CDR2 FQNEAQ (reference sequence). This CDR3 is CASSLPWGEDTEAFF. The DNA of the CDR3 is TGTGCCAGCAGCCTCCCCTGGGGGGAGGACACTGAAGCTTTCTTT.

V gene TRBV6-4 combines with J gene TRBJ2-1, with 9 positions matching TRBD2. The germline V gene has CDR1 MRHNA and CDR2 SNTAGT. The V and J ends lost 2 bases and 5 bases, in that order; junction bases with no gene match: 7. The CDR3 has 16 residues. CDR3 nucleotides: TGTGCCAGCAGTGACGCCGGGACTAGCAAAGACAATGAGCAGTTCTTC. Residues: CASSDAGTSKDNEQFF.

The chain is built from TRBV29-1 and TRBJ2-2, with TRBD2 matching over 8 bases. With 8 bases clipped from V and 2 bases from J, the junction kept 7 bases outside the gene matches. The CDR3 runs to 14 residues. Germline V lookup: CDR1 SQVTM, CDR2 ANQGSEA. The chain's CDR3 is CSFRTSFNTGELFF. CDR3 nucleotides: TGCAGCTTCCGGACTAGCTTTAACACCGGGGAGCTGTTTTTT.

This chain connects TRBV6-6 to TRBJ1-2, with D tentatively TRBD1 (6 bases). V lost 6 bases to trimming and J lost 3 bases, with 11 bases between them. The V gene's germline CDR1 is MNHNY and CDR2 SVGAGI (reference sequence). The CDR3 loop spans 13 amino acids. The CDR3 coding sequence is TGTGCCAGCAGAAAACAGGGCGACTATGGCTACACCTTC. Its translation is CASRKQGDYGYTF.

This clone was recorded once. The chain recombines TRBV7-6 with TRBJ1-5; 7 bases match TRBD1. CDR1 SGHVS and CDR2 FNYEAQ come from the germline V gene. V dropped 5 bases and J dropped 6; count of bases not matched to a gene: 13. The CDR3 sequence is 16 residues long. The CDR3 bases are TGTGCCAGCAGCAACCCGACAGGGTGGAGGTGTCAGCCCCAGCATTTT. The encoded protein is CASSNPTGWRCQPQHF. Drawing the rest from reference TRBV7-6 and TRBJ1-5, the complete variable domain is GAGVSQSPRYKVTKRGQDVALRCDPISGHVSLYWYRQALGQGPEFLTYFNYEAQQDKSGLPNDRFSAERPEGSISTLTIQRTEQRDSAMYRCASSNPTGWRCQPQHFGDGTRLSIL.

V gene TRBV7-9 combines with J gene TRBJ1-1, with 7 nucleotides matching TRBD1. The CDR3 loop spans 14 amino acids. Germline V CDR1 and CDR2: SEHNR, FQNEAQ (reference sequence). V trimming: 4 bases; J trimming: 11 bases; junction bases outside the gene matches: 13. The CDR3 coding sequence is TGTGCCAGCAGCTACGGGACAGACGGAATGCGGGCTTTCTTT. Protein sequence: CASSYGTDGMRAFF.

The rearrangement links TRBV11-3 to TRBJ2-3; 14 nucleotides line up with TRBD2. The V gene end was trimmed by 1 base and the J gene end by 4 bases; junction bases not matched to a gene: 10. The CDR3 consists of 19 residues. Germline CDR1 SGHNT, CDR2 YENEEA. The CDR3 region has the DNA TGTGCCAGCAGCTTAGCCCTCGGGACTAGCGGGAGTAGGTCAGATACGCAGTATTTT. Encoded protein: CASSLALGTSGSRSDTQYF.

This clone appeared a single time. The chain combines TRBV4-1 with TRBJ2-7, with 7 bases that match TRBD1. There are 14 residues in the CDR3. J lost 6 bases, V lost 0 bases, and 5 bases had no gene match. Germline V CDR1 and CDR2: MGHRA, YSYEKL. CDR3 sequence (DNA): TGCGCCAGCAGCCAAGACGTGACAGGGTTCGAGCAGTACTTC. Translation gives CASSQDVTGFEQYF.

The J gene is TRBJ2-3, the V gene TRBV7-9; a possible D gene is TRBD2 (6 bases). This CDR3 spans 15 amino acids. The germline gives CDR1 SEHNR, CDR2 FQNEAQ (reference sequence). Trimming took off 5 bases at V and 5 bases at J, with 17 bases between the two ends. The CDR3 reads CASSIRDQAGDTQYF. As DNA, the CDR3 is TGTGCCAGCAGCATCCGGGACCAAGCGGGAGATACGCAGTATTTT.